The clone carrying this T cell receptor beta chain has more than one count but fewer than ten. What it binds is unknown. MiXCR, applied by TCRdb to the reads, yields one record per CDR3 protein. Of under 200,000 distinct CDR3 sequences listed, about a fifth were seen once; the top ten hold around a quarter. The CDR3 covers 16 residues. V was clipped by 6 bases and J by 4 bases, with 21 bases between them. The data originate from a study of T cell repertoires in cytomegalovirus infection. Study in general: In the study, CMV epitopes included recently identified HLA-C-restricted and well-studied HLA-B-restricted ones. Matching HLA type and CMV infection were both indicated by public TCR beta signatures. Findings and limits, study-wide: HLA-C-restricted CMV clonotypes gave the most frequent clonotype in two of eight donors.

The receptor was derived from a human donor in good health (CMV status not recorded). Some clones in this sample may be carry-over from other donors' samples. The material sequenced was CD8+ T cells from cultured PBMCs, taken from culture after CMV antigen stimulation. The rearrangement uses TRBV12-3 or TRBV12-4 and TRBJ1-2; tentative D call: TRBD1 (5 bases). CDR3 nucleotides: TGTGCCAGCAGCTCATGGGACTCTCTTGAAGGCTATGGCTACACCTTC. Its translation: CASSSWDSLEGYGYTF.